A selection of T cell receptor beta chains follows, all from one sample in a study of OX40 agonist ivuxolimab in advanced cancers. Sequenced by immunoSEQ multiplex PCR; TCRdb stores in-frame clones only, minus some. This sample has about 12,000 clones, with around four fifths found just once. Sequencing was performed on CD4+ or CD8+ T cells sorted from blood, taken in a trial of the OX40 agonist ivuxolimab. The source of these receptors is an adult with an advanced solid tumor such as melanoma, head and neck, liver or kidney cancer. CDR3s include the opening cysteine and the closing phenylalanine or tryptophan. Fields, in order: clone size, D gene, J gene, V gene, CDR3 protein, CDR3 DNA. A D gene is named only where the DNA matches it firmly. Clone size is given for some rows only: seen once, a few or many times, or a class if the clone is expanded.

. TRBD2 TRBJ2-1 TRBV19 CASSTLLAGDHNEQFF TGTGCCAGTAGTACCTTACTAGCGGGGGACCACAATGAGCAGTTCTTC
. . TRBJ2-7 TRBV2 CASSGGARAYEQYF TGTGCCAGCAGTGGGGGGGCCAGGGCTTACGAGCAGTACTTC
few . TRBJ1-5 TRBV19 CASSPQLNSNQPQHF TGTGCCAGTAGTCCCCAGCTCAATAGCAATCAGCCCCAGCATTTT
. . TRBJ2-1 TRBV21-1 CASVLRGWNLYNEQFF TGTGCCAGCGTCCTACGGGGCTGGAACTTATACAATGAGCAGTTCTTC
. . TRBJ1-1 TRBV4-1 CASSQVQNTEAFF TGCGCCAGCAGCCAAGTACAGAACACTGAAGCTTTCTTT
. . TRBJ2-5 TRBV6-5 CASSYIAGRETQYF TGTGCCAGCAGTTATATCGCGGGACGGGAGACCCAGTACTTC
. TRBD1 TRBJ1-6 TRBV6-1 CASSERDRGNSPLHF TGTGCCAGCAGTGAAAGGGACAGGGGCAATTCACCCCTCCACTTT
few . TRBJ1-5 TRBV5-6 CASSRGRQPQHF TGTGCCAGCAGCCGAGGGAGACAGCCCCAGCATTTT
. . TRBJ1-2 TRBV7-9 CASSLSGRPNYGYTF TGTGCCAGCAGCTTGTCCGGCAGGCCTAACTATGGCTACACCTTC
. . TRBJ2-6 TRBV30 CAWIDSVITSRANVLTF TGTGCCTGGATTGACAGCGTTATAACAAGTCGGGCCAACGTCCTGACTTTC
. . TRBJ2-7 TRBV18 CASSPSTQTTYEQYF TGTGCCAGCTCACCTTCTACACAAACTACCTACGAGCAGTACTTC
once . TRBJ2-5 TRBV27 CASSLSGRETQYF TGTGCCAGCAGTTTATCTGGGAGAGAGACCCAGTACTTC
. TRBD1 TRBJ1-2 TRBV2 CASTWDRGNYGYTF TGTGCCAGCACCTGGGACAGGGGCAACTATGGCTACACCTTC
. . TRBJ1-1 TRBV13 CASSADNRNTEAFF TGTGCCAGCAGCGCCGACAACCGGAACACTGAAGCTTTCTTT
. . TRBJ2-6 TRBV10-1 CAAVLFTQSRANVLTF TGCGCCGCAGTATTATTTACACAAAGTCGGGCCAACGTCCTGACTTTC
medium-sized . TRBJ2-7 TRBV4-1 CASSHDRSRTYEQYF TGCGCCAGCAGCCACGACAGGTCAAGAACCTACGAGCAGTACTTC
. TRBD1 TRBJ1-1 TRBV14 CASSQPGGRSAEAFF TGTGCCAGCAGCCAACCAGGGGGCCGGAGCGCTGAAGCTTTCTTT
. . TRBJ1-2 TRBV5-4 CASSLGGEGLNYGYTF TGTGCCAGCAGCTTGGGTGGGGAGGGGTTAAACTATGGCTACACCTTC
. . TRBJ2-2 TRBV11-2 CASRAIGTNTGELFF TGTGCCAGCAGGGCGATAGGAACGAACACCGGGGAGCTGTTTTTT
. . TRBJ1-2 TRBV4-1 CASSQDTQLNLGTPHGYTF TGCGCCAGCAGCCAAGATACTCAACTTAATCTCGGGACACCACATGGCTACACCTTC
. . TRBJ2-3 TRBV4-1 CASSQVPPQGGDTQYF TGCGCCAGCAGCCAAGTCCCCCCCCAGGGGGGGGATACGCAGTATTTT
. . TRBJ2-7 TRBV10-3 CAISETPGRWYEQYF TGTGCCATCAGTGAGACCCCAGGGCGGTGGTACGAGCAGTACTTC
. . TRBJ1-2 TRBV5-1 CASSSPGGGYTF TGCGCCAGCAGCTCACCGGGGGGTGGCTACACCTTC
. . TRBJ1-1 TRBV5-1 CASSLAKLENTEAFF TGCGCCAGCAGCTTGGCCAAGTTGGAGAACACTGAAGCTTTCTTT
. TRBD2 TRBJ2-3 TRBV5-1 CASSLGLASGPRGTDTQYF TGCGCCAGCAGCTTGGGGTTGGCTAGCGGGCCCAGAGGCACAGATACGCAGTATTTT
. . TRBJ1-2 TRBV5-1 CALIFWGVIDYGYTF TGCGCCCTAATTTTCTGGGGGGTTATAGACTATGGCTACACCTTC
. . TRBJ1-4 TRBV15 CATSRLPALGTEKLFF TGTGCCACCAGCAGACTTCCGGCCTTAGGGACCGAAAAACTGTTTTTT
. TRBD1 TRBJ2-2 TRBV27 CASSIFMDRENTGELFF TGTGCCAGCAGTATCTTCATGGACAGGGAGAACACCGGGGAGCTGTTTTTT
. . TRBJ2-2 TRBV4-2 CASSQDPQDANTGELFF TGTGCCAGCAGCCAAGATCCACAGGACGCGAACACCGGGGAGCTGTTTTTT